Below are 27 T cell receptor beta chains sequenced from a single sample in a study of shared clonotypes between healthy human individuals. Clones were read by immunoSEQ multiplex PCR, and TCRdb kept only the in-frame ones, dropping some. This table holds some 1.5 million clones, roughly 95% found once. Input material: naive CD4+ T cells sorted from blood. Stated subset: CD45RA+ positively selected. These TCRs come from a man aged 30-40 years in good health.

V gene TRBV6-5 combines with J gene TRBJ2-1; 8 bases match TRBD2. J was trimmed by 5 bases and V by 6 bases; bases with no gene match: 9. CDR3 size: 15 residues. The germline gives CDR1 MNHEY, CDR2 SVGAGI. The CDR3 sequence is CASSLSGGRNNEQFF. CDR3 bases: TGTGCCAGCAGCCTCTCCGGCGGGAGGAACAATGAGCAGTTCTTC.

V and J are TRBV9 and TRBJ1-5; the match to TRBD1 covers 7 bases. This CDR3 contains 16 residues. With 4 bases clipped from V and 5 bases from J, the junction kept 12 bases outside the gene matches. From germline, CDR1 is SGDLS and CDR2 YYNGEE. This chain's CDR3 is CASSPTPGTDDQPQHF. DNA of the CDR3: TGTGCCAGCAGCCCGACGCCCGGGACAGATGATCAGCCCCAGCATTTT.

V is TRBV11-2 and J is TRBJ2-7; 8 bases fit TRBD2. Losses at the gene ends were 5 bases for V and 1 base for J; bases not matched to a gene: 7. The CDR3 is made up of 15 amino acids. The germline V gene has CDR1 SGHAT and CDR2 FQNNGV. The CDR3 nucleotides are TGTGCCAGCAGCCGCACCGGGACTAGTTCCTACGAGCAGTACTTC. Translation gives CASSRTGTSSYEQYF.

This clone was recorded once. V usage is TRBV14 and J usage is TRBJ2-7; TRBD1 is a possible D gene (6 bases). CDR3 length: 15 amino acids. Germline values: CDR1 SGHDN, CDR2 FVKESK. The germline V and J ends were trimmed by 1 base and 0 bases, with 10 bases remaining between them. CDR3 sequence reads: CASSQAWTVSYEQYF. The CDR3 DNA reads TGTGCCAGCAGCCAAGCTTGGACAGTCTCCTACGAGCAGTACTTC.

This chain uses TRBV5-1 with TRBJ2-7, with 8 positions matching TRBD2. V trimming: 5 bases; J trimming: 0 bases; junction bases outside the gene matches: 7. This CDR3 spans 15 amino acids. From germline, CDR1 is SGHRS and CDR2 YFSETQ. The CDR3 bases are TGCGCCAGCAGTCAAGTGGCGGGAGGCTCCTACGAGCAGTACTTC. It translates to CASSQVAGGSYEQYF.

About this clone itself: This specimen includes other DNA sequences encoding the same CDR3. The rearrangement joins TRBV5-1 to TRBJ2-1; TRBD1 matches 9 bases. The germline gives CDR1 SGHRS, CDR2 YFSETQ. With V trimmed by 0 bases and J by 4 bases, 2 bases remained unmatched. The CDR3 consists of 15 residues. DNA for the CDR3: TGCGCCAGCAGCTTGGTCGGACAGGGGTACAATGAGCAGTTCTTC. Translating it yields CASSLVGQGYNEQFF. Filled out from reference TRBV5-1 and TRBJ2-1, the complete variable domain reads KAGVTQTPRYLIKTRGQQVTLSCSPISGHRSVSWYQQTPGQGLQFLFEYFSETQRNKGNFPGRFSGRQFSNSRSEMNVSTLELGDSALYLCASSLVGQGYNEQFFGPGTRLTVL.

About this clone: The sample contains more than one DNA sequence encoding this CDR3. V is TRBV7-9 and J is TRBJ1-5; D is undetermined. Germline CDR1 and CDR2: SEHNR and FQNEAQ (reference sequence). This CDR3 is built from 14 residues. The V and J ends lost 5 bases and 1 base respectively, with 9 bases between them. The CDR3 spells CASSLAGSNQPQHF. The CDR3 nucleotides are TGTGCCAGCAGCCTCGCGGGGAGCAATCAGCCCCAGCATTTT.

The chain recombines TRBV28 with TRBJ1-5; unclear D gene. This CDR3 has 13 residues. The germline V gene encodes CDR1 MDHEN and CDR2 SYDVKM. V was cut by 7 bases and J by 3 bases, with 10 bases left in between. In DNA form, the CDR3 reads TGTGCCAGCACCCGCGACTCCAATCAGCCCCAGCATTTT. Translated: CASTRDSNQPQHF.

This sequence joins TRBV2 and TRBJ2-1; 13 nucleotides agree with TRBD2. Per the germline V gene, CDR1 is SNHLY and CDR2 is FYNNEI. The V segment lost 7 bases and the J segment 3 bases; nucleotides outside the gene matches: 3. This CDR3 spans 15 amino acids. CDR3 in DNA: TGTGCCAGCACCGGGACTAGCGGGATCTACAATGAGCAGTTCTTC. Protein product: CASTGTSGIYNEQFF.

The genes are TRBV18 and TRBJ1-1; D gene uncertain. Germline CDR1 and CDR2: KGHSH and LQKENI. V was trimmed by 6 bases and J by 3 bases, leaving 17 bases between them. The CDR3 covers 15 residues. This CDR3 reads CASSLALGEYTEAFF. DNA for the CDR3: TGTGCCAGCTCCCTCGCTCTTGGGGAATACACTGAAGCTTTCTTT.

The table lists this clone with a count of one. In DNA, the CDR3 is TGTGCCAGCAGTTACCGAACAGGGAACAATCAGCCCCAGCATTTT. Translation: CASSYRTGNNQPQHF. The chain carries TRBV6-5 and TRBJ1-5; possible D gene TRBD1, 6 bases. The length of the CDR3 is 15 residues. The germline gives CDR1 MNHEY, CDR2 SVGAGI. Trimming removed 2 bases at V and 3 bases at J, with 11 bases between.

Comments on this clone: This specimen includes other DNA sequences encoding the same CDR3. The chain employs TRBV5-1 and TRBJ2-3; 8 bases line up with TRBD1. The V segment lost 0 bases and the J segment 4 bases; nucleotides outside the gene matches: 4. Germline V gives CDR1 SGHRS, CDR2 YFSETQ. The CDR3 extends over 15 amino acids. In DNA form, the CDR3 reads TGCGCCAGCAGCTTGGGGCAGGGGGCTCCAGATACGCAGTATTTT. This sequence encodes CASSLGQGAPDTQYF.

The rearrangement joins TRBV14 to TRBJ1-1; D unresolved. The CDR3 runs 16 residues. Looked up from germline, CDR1 is SGHDN and CDR2 is FVKESK. Between the trimmed V and J ends, which lost 2 bases and 4 bases, there was a span of 17 bases. The CDR3 DNA follows: TGTGCCAGCAGCCAATCCTTCCGGGTATCAAGCACTGAAGCTTTCTTT. Amino acid sequence: CASSQSFRVSSTEAFF.

The J gene is TRBJ2-4, the V gene TRBV5-3; possible D gene TRBD1, 6 bases. TRBV5-3 qualifies as an ORF whose function is uncertain. The CDR3 is 13 residues long. The ends were cut back, 4 bases at V and 8 bases at J, with 13 bases in the middle. The CDR3 DNA sequence: TGTGCCAGAAGCCCACTCAGGGGATACATTCAGTACTTC. This translates into CARSPLRGYIQYF.

The chain links TRBV4-1 to TRBJ2-4, with a possible D match to TRBD2 (6 bases). Germline V gives CDR1 MGHRA, CDR2 YSYEKL. Deletions cut 0 bases from V and 1 base from J, with 16 bases between. CDR3 length: 18 amino acids. The CDR3 sequence is CASSQDRSGLGAKNIQYF. DNA for the CDR3: TGCGCCAGCAGCCAAGACCGTAGCGGCCTGGGGGCCAAAAACATTCAGTACTTC.

The chain links TRBV11-2 to TRBJ2-7; a possible D gene is TRBD1 (5 bases). The CDR3 extends over 17 amino acids. Trimming removed 2 bases from V and 2 bases from J, with 19 bases in between. The germline V gene has CDR1 SGHAT and CDR2 FQNNGV. CDR3 sequence (DNA): TGTGCCAGCAGCTTATATGCTGGATCCAGGGTCCCCTACGAGCAGTACTTC. Amino acids: CASSLYAGSRVPYEQYF.

As DNA, the CDR3 is TGTGCCAGCAGCTTAGCGGGACTAGCGGGAGGGAGCTCGCAGTTCTTC. This translates into CASSLAGLAGGSSQFF. V usage is TRBV7-9 and J usage is TRBJ2-1; 16 nucleotides agree with TRBD2. Germline assignment: CDR1 SEHNR and CDR2 FQNEAQ (reference sequence). With V trimmed by 0 bases and J by 12 bases, 5 bases remained unmatched. This CDR3 spans 16 amino acids.

The CDR3: CASSHATPGQGVKAFF. In nucleotides, the CDR3 is TGCGCCAGCAGCCACGCGACACCAGGACAGGGAGTGAAGGCTTTCTTT. This chain connects TRBV4-3 to TRBJ1-1; 8 nucleotides agree with TRBD1. V was clipped by 3 bases and J by 11 bases; unmatched bases: 17. Germline-derived CDR1 and CDR2 are LGHNA and YSLEER. This CDR3 is 16 amino acids long.

This chain connects TRBV7-9 to TRBJ2-7, with TRBD2 matching over 9 bases. The CDR3 contains 14 residues. The V and J ends lost 5 bases and 3 bases, in that order; junction bases with no gene match: 5. Germline V gene sequence: CDR1 SEHNR, CDR2 FQNEAQ (reference sequence). Written as DNA, the CDR3 is TGTGCCAGCAGCCCTAGCGGGAAAATCTACGAGCAGTACTTC. This gives the protein CASSPSGKIYEQYF.

The chain combines TRBV5-4 with TRBJ2-7; D may be TRBD2 (5 bases). The V end was cut by 0 bases, the J end by 7 bases, with 8 bases between. CDR3 length equals 12 residues. Per the germline V gene, CDR1 is SGHNT and CDR2 is YYREEE (reference sequence). The chain's CDR3 is CASSLVGGEQYF. As DNA, the CDR3 is TGTGCCAGCAGCTTGGTGGGCGGGGAGCAGTACTTC.

J is TRBJ1-4 and V is TRBV9; no firm D call. The germline V gene encodes CDR1 SGDLS and CDR2 YYNGEE. V was trimmed by 0 bases and J by 5 bases, leaving 20 bases between them. The CDR3 is 18 amino acids. Here the CDR3 DNA reads TGTGCCAGCAGCGTAGGCCCCCTTGGCCGGGAAAGGAATGAAAAACTGTTTTTT. Translated: CASSVGPLGRERNEKLFF.

Concerning this clone itself: The sample contains more than one DNA sequence encoding this CDR3. The chain employs TRBV5-1 and TRBJ2-1; 10 bases align to TRBD2. The CDR3 has 15 residues. Germline-derived CDR1 and CDR2 are SGHRS and YFSETQ. The trim removed 0 bases at V and 6 bases at J, leaving 3 bases unmatched. Written as DNA, the CDR3 is TGCGCCAGCAGCTTGGGACTAGCGGGCCTCAATGAGCAGTTCTTC. This gives the protein CASSLGLAGLNEQFF.

This sequence joins TRBV9 and TRBJ2-2; D perhaps matches TRBD1 (6 bases). The germline gives CDR1 SGDLS, CDR2 YYNGEE. This CDR3 has 16 residues. Deletions cut 1 base from V and 10 bases from J, with 20 bases between. Here the CDR3 reads CASSVSSMGTKEELFF. Here the CDR3 DNA reads TGTGCCAGCAGCGTATCCAGTATGGGGACAAAAGAGGAGCTGTTTTTT.

Many counts were recorded for this clone. The genes are TRBV19 and TRBJ1-1; 9 positions agree with TRBD1. Germline CDR1 reads LNHDA; CDR2 reads SQIVND (reference sequence). V lost 8 bases and J lost 2; bases outside the gene matches: 3. The CDR3 length is 13 residues. CDR3 sequence (DNA): TGTGCCAGTGGGACAGGGCGTAACACTGAAGCTTTCTTT. It yields the protein CASGTGRNTEAFF.

The V call is TRBV7-8, the J call TRBJ2-1; perhaps D is TRBD1 or TRBD2 (5 bases each). Trimming took off 0 bases at V and 3 bases at J, with 18 bases between the two ends. CDR3 size: 18 residues. Germline CDR1 SGHVS, CDR2 FQNEAQ. The CDR3 bases are TGTGCCAGCAGCTTAGCGAGTCTTCTACGGGACCTCTACAATGAGCAGTTCTTC. Translating it yields CASSLASLLRDLYNEQFF.

This sequence joins TRBV5-1 and TRBJ1-3; D uncertain. The V and J ends lost 0 bases and 11 bases respectively, with 12 bases between them. The CDR3 spans 13 residues. Germline-derived CDR1 and CDR2 are SGHRS and YFSETQ. CDR3 protein: CASSLEGLPPIYF. The CDR3, as DNA: TGCGCCAGCAGCTTGGAAGGACTACCTCCCATATATTTT.

The chain joins TRBV10-3 to TRBJ2-7; TRBD1 agrees at 10 bases. The germline V gene has CDR1 ENHRY and CDR2 SYGVKD. This CDR3 has 19 residues. The ends lost 5 bases at V and 0 bases at J; junction bases unmatched: 16. Here the CDR3 DNA reads TGTGCCATCAGTACCAAGGAGACAGGGGGCCCTCTCTCCTCCTACGAGCAGTACTTC. It yields the protein CAISTKETGGPLSSYEQYF.